The rows below give T cell receptor beta chains drawn from one sample of a study of OX40 agonist ivuxolimab in advanced cancers. Produced via immunoSEQ multiplex PCR; TCRdb's table is partial and in-frame only. The sample consists of fewer than 70,000 clones, roughly 82% of them appearing once. The sample consisted of CD4+ or CD8+ T cells sorted from blood, taken in a trial of the OX40 agonist ivuxolimab. All receptors derive from an adult with an advanced solid tumor such as melanoma, head and neck, liver or kidney cancer. The CDR3 runs from the conserved cysteine through the conserved F or W. The D gene is left open where the match is weak. Some rows have no size entry. The others give once, few or many, or a class for an expanded clone.

V	size	J	D	DNA	CDR3
TRBV28	once	TRBJ2-1	TRBD2	TGTGCCAGCAGTTTGGGGACTAGCGGGAGAGTACGTGAGCAGTTCTTC	CASSLGTSGRVREQFF
TRBV4-2	NA	TRBJ2-7	NA	TGTGCCAGCAGCCAAGTAGGGGGGACTGGAACCTACGAGCAGTACTTC	CASSQVGGTGTYEQYF
TRBV19	NA	TRBJ2-7	TRBD1	TGTGCCAGTAGCGGGGACAGGGGATCCGAGCAGTACTTC	CASSGDRGSEQYF
TRBV14	NA	TRBJ1-1	NA	TGTGCCAGCAGCCCGAGTACGGGACACCGATTGGTGACTGAAGCTTTCTTT	CASSPSTGHRLVTEAFF
TRBV5-5	NA	TRBJ2-7	NA	TGTGCCAGCAGCCGGGACACGGTTGTCCACGAGCAGTACTTC	CASSRDTVVHEQYF
TRBV27	NA	TRBJ2-3	NA	TGTGCCAGCCGATCGGTGGGGGAGATTAGCACAGATACGCAGTATTTT	CASRSVGEISTDTQYF
TRBV7-8	NA	TRBJ1-5	NA	TGTGCCAGCAGCCTGTTTAACTCCGACTCGACAGGATACAATCAGCCCCAGCATTTT	CASSLFNSDSTGYNQPQHF
TRBV5-4	NA	TRBJ2-1	NA	TGTGCCAGCAGTGGACTCGGGAGCCTCAATGAGCAGTTCTTC	CASSGLGSLNEQFF
TRBV4-2	NA	TRBJ1-1	NA	TGTGCCAGCAGCCAAGAAAAGGGGAACACTGAAGCTTTCTTT	CASSQEKGNTEAFF
TRBV14	NA	TRBJ1-1	TRBD1	TGTGCCAGCAGCCCAGACAGGGTTACTGAAGCTTTCTTT	CASSPDRVTEAFF
TRBV6-5	NA	TRBJ1-2	NA	TGTGCCAGCAGTCGAGACAGGAGAAACTATGGCTACACCTTC	CASSRDRRNYGYTF
TRBV15	few	TRBJ2-6	NA	TGTGCCACCAGCAGATATTCGGGCAGCCGGGCCAACGTCCTGACTTTC	CATSRYSGSRANVLTF
TRBV28	NA	TRBJ2-7	NA	TGTGCCAGCAGATTACAGGGCTCCTACGAGCAGTACTTC	CASRLQGSYEQYF
TRBV2	NA	TRBJ1-2	NA	TGTGCCAGCAGTTTTTCTCGGACAAATGGCTACACCTTC	CASSFSRTNGYTF
TRBV7-2	NA	TRBJ2-5	NA	TGTGCCAGCAGCTCTCGCTGGGGCAGTCAAGAGACCCAGTACTTC	CASSSRWGSQETQYF
TRBV6-6	NA	TRBJ2-3	TRBD1	TGTGCCAGCAACGACCGGGACAGGGGAACAGATACGCAGTATTTT	CASNDRDRGTDTQYF
TRBV6-1	NA	TRBJ2-7	NA	TGTGCCAGCAGTGTCGAAAGGACTTACGAGCAGTACTTC	CASSVERTYEQYF
TRBV5-1	NA	TRBJ1-2	TRBD1	TGCGCCAGCAGAATAGACAGGGTCATGAGGGGCTACACCTTC	CASRIDRVMRGYTF
TRBV10-3	NA	TRBJ2-1	TRBD2	TGTGCCATCAGTGAAAGGCTCGTACTAGCGGCCAATGAGCAGTTCTTC	CAISERLVLAANEQFF
TRBV19	NA	TRBJ1-5	NA	TGTGCCAGTAGTGATCGTGCTAGCAATCAGCCCCAGCATTTT	CASSDRASNQPQHF
TRBV6-1	NA	TRBJ1-2	NA	TGTGCCAGCAGTGAACGTCATTCAGGGGATGGCTACACCTTC	CASSERHSGDGYTF
TRBV28	NA	TRBJ1-1	NA	TGTGCCAGCAGAGCAGAAGATAAAGCTTTCTTT	CASRAEDKAFF
TRBV5-1	NA	TRBJ2-5	NA	TGCGCCAGCAGCTTGACGGGACTGGAAGAGACCCAGTACTTC	CASSLTGLEETQYF
TRBV11-2	few	TRBJ1-5	NA	TGTGCCAGCAGCGAGGGGGTGGGGGGCAAGCCCCAGCATTTT	CASSEGVGGKPQHF
TRBV5-1	NA	TRBJ2-5	TRBD1	TGCGCCAGCAGCCCCGCGGAGGGGACAGGGGATGTCCAGTACTTC	CASSPAEGTGDVQYF
TRBV7-8	NA	TRBJ2-7	NA	TGTGCCAGCAGCTTAGTCATAGGTCAGGCCTACGAGCAGTACTTC	CASSLVIGQAYEQYF
TRBV2	NA	TRBJ2-1	TRBD2	TGTGCCAGCGTGGGACTAGCGGGGCCCTACAATGAGCAGTTCTTC	CASVGLAGPYNEQFF
TRBV7-2	NA	TRBJ2-2	TRBD2	TGTGCCAGCAGCTTAGGACATCCGGGACTATATCCCGGGGAGCTGTTTTTT	CASSLGHPGLYPGELFF
TRBV4-1	NA	TRBJ1-2	TRBD1	TGCGCCAGCAGCCAAGATTTGGGACAGGCCCTCCGACTACGCCAGTATGGCTACACCTTC	CASSQDLGQALRLRQYGYTF
TRBV11-2	NA	TRBJ2-7	TRBD2	TGTGCCAGCAGCTTAACAGGTTGGGAGCGGGAAGTTTACGAGCAGTACTTC	CASSLTGWEREVYEQYF
TRBV7-9	NA	TRBJ2-1	TRBD2	TGTGCCAGCATTGGTAGGGGACTAACACTTTATAATCAATCCAATGAGCAGTTCTTC	CASIGRGLTLYNQSNEQFF
TRBV9	NA	TRBJ2-7	NA	TGTGCCAGCAGCCCCAGGATCGGGGACGTCGAGCAGTACTTC	CASSPRIGDVEQYF
TRBV6-1	NA	TRBJ2-7	TRBD1	TGTGCCAGCAGTGAACAGGGGGCAACGAAGGAGCAGTACTTC	CASSEQGATKEQYF
TRBV2	NA	TRBJ2-5	TRBD2	TGTGCCAGCAGAGATATAGCGGGAGCCCAGTACTTC	CASRDIAGAQYF
TRBV29-1	NA	TRBJ1-1	NA	TGCAGCGTCGACATTTACACTGAAGCTTTCTTT	CSVDIYTEAFF
TRBV19	NA	TRBJ1-2	TRBD1	TGTGCCAGTAGTATCCAGGGGGGTGGCTACACCTTC	CASSIQGGGYTF
TRBV5-4	NA	TRBJ1-2	NA	TGTGCCAGCAGCTTGGGACAGAACTATGGCTACACCTTC	CASSLGQNYGYTF
TRBV9	NA	TRBJ2-7	NA	TGTGCCAGCAGCGTAGCTGCGGGTGGCGAGCAGTACTTC	CASSVAAGGEQYF
TRBV5-4	NA	TRBJ1-6	TRBD1	TGTGCCAGCAGCTTGCGTCTTGCTGGGACAGCCAATAATTCACCCCTCCACTTT	CASSLRLAGTANNSPLHF
TRBV28	NA	TRBJ1-2	TRBD1	TGTGCCAGCACCCGACAGGGGGCGTATGGCTACACCTTC	CASTRQGAYGYTF
TRBV19	NA	TRBJ2-6	TRBD2	TGTGCCAGTAGACGGGAGGGCCTATCGTTCGGGGCCAACGTCCTGACTTTC	CASRREGLSFGANVLTF
TRBV4-2	NA	TRBJ1-2	TRBD1	TGTGCCAGCAGCCCTGCAGGCGGGACAGGGGGTCTCTACACCTTC	CASSPAGGTGGLYTF
TRBV7-2	NA	TRBJ2-1	NA	TGTGCCAGCAGCTTAACAGGGAGGAATGAGCAGTTCTTC	CASSLTGRNEQFF
TRBV5-1	NA	TRBJ2-2	TRBD2	TGCGCCAGCACGGGACTAGCTCAACGCGGCGGGGAGCTGTTTTTT	CASTGLAQRGGELFF
TRBV7-8	NA	TRBJ2-6	TRBD2	TGTGCCAGCAGCTTATGGGCGGGAGATCCTGGGGCCAACGTCCTGACTTTC	CASSLWAGDPGANVLTF
TRBV2	NA	TRBJ2-7	NA	TGTGCCAGCAGGGTAGCCATCAACTCCTACGAGCAGTACTTC	CASRVAINSYEQYF
TRBV7-9	few	TRBJ2-5	NA	TGTGCCAGCAGCCATGGGGAGAGACCCCAGTACTTC	CASSHGERPQYF
TRBV4-3	NA	TRBJ2-3	NA	TGCGCCAGCAGCCAAGGAGGGCTTTGGGGGGCAGATACGCAGTATTTT	CASSQGGLWGADTQYF
TRBV18	once	TRBJ2-7	TRBD2	TGTGCCAGCTCACCAGTCTATGGGACTAGAGATTACGAGCAGTACTTC	CASSPVYGTRDYEQYF
TRBV6-1	once	TRBJ2-2	NA	TGTGCCAGCAGTCCGGACACGAACACCGGGGAGCTGTTTTTT	CASSPDTNTGELFF
TRBV7-2	NA	TRBJ2-1	TRBD2	TGTGCCAGCAGCGCCCCCGGACTAGCTTACAATGAGCAGTTCTTC	CASSAPGLAYNEQFF
TRBV19	few	TRBJ2-7	TRBD2	TGTGCCAGTAGGTTCCTAGCGGGAATGGGGGAGCAGTACTTC	CASRFLAGMGEQYF
TRBV5-6	NA	TRBJ2-1	NA	TGTGCCAGCAGCTGGAATGGGGAAGGGTCCTACAATGAGCAGTTCTTC	CASSWNGEGSYNEQFF
TRBV27	NA	TRBJ2-4	TRBD1	TGTGCCAGCAGTCTAAGGAGGACAGGGGACCTAGCCAAAAACATTCAGTACTTC	CASSLRRTGDLAKNIQYF